This TCR beta chain originates from a study of shared clonotypes between healthy human individuals. Repertoires were generated with immunoSEQ multiplex PCR, while TCRdb's copy carries only in-frame clones and drops some. Of over 950,000 clones listed, approximately 80% are singletons. This CDR3 comprises 15 residues. Germline CDR1 reads ENHRY; CDR2 reads SYGVKD. Trimming cost V 2 bases and J 3 bases, with 11 bases left between them. The sequenced material came from memory CD4+ T cells from PBMCs. Subset here: CD45RA-negative fraction. V usage is TRBV10-3 and J usage is TRBJ1-5; TRBD1 might be the D (6 bases). The TCR comes from a man aged 18 to 29 in good health. Some clones in this sample may be carry-over from other donors' samples. In DNA, the CDR3 is TGTGCCATCAGTGAGGTACGACAGGACAATCAGCCCCAGCATTTT. Translated: CAISEVRQDNQPQHF.